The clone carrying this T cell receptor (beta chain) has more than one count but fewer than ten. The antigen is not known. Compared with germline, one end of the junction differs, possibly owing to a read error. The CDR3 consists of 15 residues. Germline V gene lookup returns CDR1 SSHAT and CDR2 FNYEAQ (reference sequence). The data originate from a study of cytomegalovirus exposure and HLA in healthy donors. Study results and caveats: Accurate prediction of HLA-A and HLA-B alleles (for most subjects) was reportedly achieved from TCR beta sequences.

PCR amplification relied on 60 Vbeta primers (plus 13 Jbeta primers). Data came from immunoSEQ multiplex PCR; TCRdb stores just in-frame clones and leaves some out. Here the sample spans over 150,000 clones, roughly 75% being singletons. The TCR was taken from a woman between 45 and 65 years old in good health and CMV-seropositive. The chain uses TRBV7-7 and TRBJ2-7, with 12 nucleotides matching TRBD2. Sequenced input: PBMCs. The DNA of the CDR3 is TGTGCTAGCAGCTCAAAACTAGCGGGAGGAAGCGAGCAGTACTTC. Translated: CASSSKLAGGSEQYF.